This T cell receptor beta chain is from a study of beta chain features in type 1 diabetes. From germline, CDR1 is SGHTA and CDR2 FQGTGA. V was shortened by 2 bases and J by 4 bases, with 9 bases between the two germline ends. CDR3 length equals 14 residues. Sequenced material consisted of expressed TCRB transcripts (all of the isolated RNA was reverse transcribed). Generated by immunoSEQ multiplex PCR, the TCRdb table keeps only in-frame clones and is missing some. The sample has approximately 600,000 clones, around 12% seen once. Study-level results: PCR might favor shorter templates, equally in patients and controls. TCRB CDR3s from Type 1 diabetes patients were moderately but significantly shorter in all four CD4+ subsets.

Comment on this clone: Antigen: not known.

The chain couples TRBV7-3 to TRBJ1-5, with D hard to call. The receptor was isolated from a man aged 25 to 40 with type 1 diabetes. The sample comprised naive CD4+ T cells from blood. The CDR3 here is CASSLEGGNQPQHF. The CDR3 DNA sequence: TGTGCCAGCAGCTTAGAGGGAGGTAATCAGCCCCAGCATTTT.